The 20 T cell receptor beta chains reported below all come from one sample, sequenced in a study of cytomegalovirus exposure and HLA in healthy donors. Method: immunoSEQ multiplex PCR; TCRdb's copy keeps in-frame clones and lacks some. The sample yields over 200,000 clones, less than 95% seen once. The sequenced sample was PBMCs. The receptors shown here come from a woman aged 30 to 39 in good health and CMV-seronegative.

The V call is TRBV11-2, the J call TRBJ2-3; 9 positions agree with TRBD1. Germline trimming cut 3 bases from V and 1 base from J; bases unmatched to any gene: 2. This CDR3 spans 15 amino acids. CDR1 and CDR2 from the germline V gene are SGHAT and FQNNGV. The CDR3 reads CASSFRQGGTDTQYF. The DNA of the CDR3 is TGTGCCAGCAGCTTCCGACAGGGGGGCACAGATACGCAGTATTTT.

The chain couples TRBV14 to TRBJ1-4, with 9 bases that match TRBD1. In germline, CDR1 is SGHDN, CDR2 FVKESK. V dropped 4 bases and J dropped 5; count of bases not matched to a gene: 2. The CDR3 extends over 14 amino acids. The CDR3 region has the DNA TGTGCCAGCAGCCGGGACAGGGTAAATGAAAAACTGTTTTTT. This codes for CASSRDRVNEKLFF.

The chain has TRBV6-5 and TRBJ2-2, with D unclear. Between the trimmed V and J ends, which lost 3 bases and 10 bases, there was a span of 12 bases. The germline V gene encodes CDR1 MNHEY and CDR2 SVGAGI. This CDR3 has 13 amino acids. CDR3 DNA: TGTGCCAGCAGTTATTACGTGGCCGAGGAGCTGTTTTTT. As protein: CASSYYVAEELFF.

J is TRBJ2-7 and V is TRBV7-8; D not resolved. Trimming left V 2 bases short and J 2 bases short, with 10 bases between. The V gene's germline CDR1 is SGHVS and CDR2 FQNEAQ. CDR3 length: 14 residues. The CDR3 spells CASSLPDKPYEQYF. As DNA, the CDR3 is TGTGCCAGCAGCTTACCAGACAAGCCCTACGAGCAGTACTTC.

The chain recombines TRBV5-5 with TRBJ2-7, with TRBD1 identical over 7 bases. Germline V gene lookup returns CDR1 SGHKS and CDR2 YYEKEE (reference sequence). V gave up 0 bases and J gave up 3 bases; unmatched junction bases: 9. The CDR3 is 16 residues long. The CDR3 DNA reads TGTGCCAGCAGCTTGGAGGCGCTCGGGACAGTCTACGAGCAGTACTTC. Protein sequence: CASSLEALGTVYEQYF.

J is TRBJ2-1 and V is TRBV19, with a tentative D call TRBD2 (6 bases). The V end lost 1 base, the J end lost 0 bases, and 13 bases lay between the germline ends. Germline CDR1 LNHDA, CDR2 SQIVND (reference sequence). The length of the CDR3 is 17 residues. The CDR3 is CASSIALRGSSYNEQFF. The CDR3 region has the DNA TGTGCCAGTAGTATAGCCCTCCGGGGGAGCTCCTACAATGAGCAGTTCTTC.

The table lists this clone with a count of one. This CDR3 is CASSLAHRGRLVNTEAFF. The CDR3 nucleotides read TGTGCCAGCAGCTTAGCCCACAGGGGCCGCCTTGTGAACACTGAAGCTTTCTTT. This sequence joins TRBV7-2 and TRBJ1-1; 7 nucleotides agree with TRBD1. Trimming at V came to 0 bases and at J to 0 bases, leaving 10 bases not matched to a gene. Germline CDR1 SGHTA, CDR2 FQGNSA. This CDR3 contains 18 residues.

The gene calls are TRBV9 and TRBJ1-1, with D perhaps matching TRBD1 (5 bases). Germline loops: CDR1 SGDLS, CDR2 YYNGEE. V shed 4 bases and J shed 0 bases, with 19 bases lying between them. The CDR3 runs 17 residues. The CDR3 region is CASSKMGGAGVNTEAFF. The CDR3 region has the DNA TGTGCCAGCAGCAAGATGGGGGGAGCTGGGGTGAACACTGAAGCTTTCTTT.

This chain joins TRBV6-1 and TRBJ2-5; D gene unclear. Per the germline V gene, CDR1 is MNHNS and CDR2 is SASEGT. Trimming left V 1 base short and J 5 bases short, with 11 bases between. The CDR3 is 14 amino acids. In nucleotides, the CDR3 is TGTGCCAGCAGTGAAGACCGGCCACTCGAGACCCAGTACTTC. This sequence encodes CASSEDRPLETQYF.

The CDR3 DNA sequence: TGTGCCAGCAGTCTAGCGGGTGGAAACTACGAGCAGTACTTC. This gives the protein CASSLAGGNYEQYF. V is TRBV7-2 and J is TRBJ2-7, with 8 nucleotides matching TRBD2. CDR1 is SGHTA, CDR2 FQGNSA, per germline. V was clipped by 6 bases and J by 3 bases; unmatched bases: 7. The CDR3 is 14 residues long.

This chain connects TRBV7-9 to TRBJ2-7; no reliable D call. CDR1 and CDR2 from the germline V gene are SEHNR and FQNEAQ (reference sequence). The CDR3 runs 16 residues. Trimming cost V 1 base and J 0 bases, with 13 bases left between them. CDR3 sequence: CASSLGRTDPSYEQYF. CDR3 DNA sequence: TGTGCCAGCAGCTTAGGCCGGACGGATCCCTCCTACGAGCAGTACTTC.

This clone was counted once. The J gene is TRBJ2-7, the V gene TRBV18, with 7 bases aligning to TRBD1. The germline V gene has CDR1 KGHSH and CDR2 LQKENI. The V gene end was trimmed by 0 bases and the J gene end by 3 bases; junction bases not matched to a gene: 2. The CDR3 has 14 residues. CDR3 DNA sequence: TGTGCCAGCTCACCACCGACAGGGATCTACGAGCAGTACTTC. Translated, it gives CASSPPTGIYEQYF. The full variable domain, with the rest looked up from reference TRBV18 and TRBJ2-7, is NAGVMQNPRHLVRRRGQEARLRCSPMKGHSHVYWYRQLPEEGLKFMVYLQKENIIDESGMPKERFSAEFPKEGPSILRIQQVVRGDSAAYFCASSPPTGIYEQYFGPGTRLTVT.

V is TRBV28 and J is TRBJ2-7; 8 positions agree with TRBD1. This CDR3 has 16 residues. Looked up from germline, CDR1 is MDHEN and CDR2 is SYDVKM. V gave up 4 bases and J gave up 0 bases; unmatched junction bases: 8. CDR3 DNA: TGTGCCAGCAGTTCACCGACAGGGGCGGGCTCCTACGAGCAGTACTTC. The encoded protein is CASSSPTGAGSYEQYF.

The chain is built from TRBV28 and TRBJ2-1; D perhaps matches TRBD2 (6 bases). Germline CDR1 reads MDHEN; CDR2 reads SYDVKM. V shed 5 bases and J shed 6 bases, with 17 bases lying between them. This CDR3 is built from 15 residues. In DNA, the CDR3 is TGTGCCAGCAGTCTGACGACTAGACCAGGCAATGAGCAGTTCTTC. Residues: CASSLTTRPGNEQFF.

CDR3 sequence: CASSPRDGNYNEQFF. CDR3 sequence (DNA): TGTGCCAGCAGCCCGAGGGACGGAAACTACAATGAGCAGTTCTTC. V usage is TRBV7-9 and J usage is TRBJ2-1, with D perhaps assigned TRBD1 or TRBD2 (5 bases each). V was cut by 5 bases and J by 3 bases, with 14 bases left in between. The CDR3 spans 15 residues. In germline, CDR1 is SEHNR, CDR2 FQNEAQ (reference sequence). Drawing the rest from reference TRBV7-9 and TRBJ2-1, the complete variable domain is DTGVSQNPRHKITKRGQNVTFRCDPISEHNRLYWYRQTLGQGPEFLTYFQNEAQLEKSRLLSDRFSAERPKGSFSTLEIQRTEQGDSAMYLCASSPRDGNYNEQFFGPGTRLTVL.

The rearrangement links TRBV7-9 to TRBJ2-7; D is ambiguous. Trimming took off 8 bases at V and 6 bases at J, with 14 bases between the two ends. CDR1 and CDR2 from the germline V gene are SEHNR and FQNEAQ (reference sequence). The CDR3 is 12 amino acids. The CDR3 is CASSDSQLEQYF. The CDR3 nucleotides are TGTGCCAGCTCTGATTCACAGCTCGAGCAGTACTTC. Full variable domain (missing parts from reference TRBV7-9 and TRBJ2-7): DTGVSQNPRHKITKRGQNVTFRCDPISEHNRLYWYRQTLGQGPEFLTYFQNEAQLEKSRLLSDRFSAERPKGSFSTLEIQRTEQGDSAMYLCASSDSQLEQYFGPGTRLTVT.

The chain is built from TRBV19 and TRBJ1-2; TRBD1 matches 7 bases. Germline CDR1 is LNHDA and CDR2 is SQIVND (reference sequence). The CDR3 is made up of 16 amino acids. V lost 3 bases, J lost 0 bases, and 7 bases stayed unmatched. As DNA, the CDR3 is TGTGCCAGTAGTATTCGACGACAGGGCGCTAACTATGGCTACACCTTC. As protein: CASSIRRQGANYGYTF.

The chain recombines TRBV14 with TRBJ2-1, with D uncertain. The CDR3 has 18 residues. Germline-derived CDR1 and CDR2 are SGHDN and FVKESK. V was cut by 2 bases and J by 0 bases, with 17 bases left in between. The CDR3 DNA is TGTGCCAGCAGCCAACATGGACCCAGGACGAGCTCCTACAATGAGCAGTTCTTC. This codes for CASSQHGPRTSSYNEQFF. Supplemented by reference TRBV14 and TRBJ2-1, the full variable domain reads EAGVTQFPSHSVIEKGQTVTLRCDPISGHDNLYWYRRVMGKEIKFLLHFVKESKQDESGMPNNRFLAERTGGTYSTLKVQPAELEDSGVYFCASSQHGPRTSSYNEQFFGPGTRLTVL.

The chain combines TRBV10-3 with TRBJ2-7, with D possibly matching TRBD1 (5 bases). Looked up from germline, CDR1 is ENHRY and CDR2 is SYGVKD. With 3 bases removed from V and 3 bases from J, the gap between germline ends came to 21 bases. The CDR3 is 17 residues long. DNA for the CDR3: TGTGCCATCAGTGATCATTGGGCGCAGTTGGGGCTCTACGAGCAGTACTTC. Protein product: CAISDHWAQLGLYEQYF.

CDR3 sequence: CASSVAGGPFETQYF. For the CDR3, the DNA is TGTGCCAGCAGCGTTGCGGGAGGGCCTTTTGAGACCCAGTACTTC. The chain couples TRBV9 to TRBJ2-5, with 9 positions matching TRBD2. Germline CDR1 is SGDLS and CDR2 is YYNGEE. V lost 2 bases to trimming and J lost 5 bases; unmatched junction nucleotides: 7. The CDR3 contains 15 residues.